This T cell receptor (beta chain) was captured by sequencing in a study of CD4 T cells in relation to SARS-CoV-2 and coronaviruses. Study summary: After 10 days of antigen culture, PBMC TCR beta CDR3s were sequenced.

The CDR3 totals 19 residues. Germline loops: CDR1 LNHDA, CDR2 SQIVND (reference sequence). V was clipped by 3 bases and J by 4 bases; unmatched bases: 15. Unexposed donor CD4+ T cells date from about 2011-2018, before the COVID-19 pandemic. The cells were cultured for under 13 days before CD4+ T cells were isolated. Testing used SARS-CoV-2 S/N and four cold-coronavirus spikes on unexposed-donor CD4+ T cells, cells permitting. The study, taken as a whole, reports: SARS-CoV-2-driven expansion was significantly weaker in crossreactive than monoreactive clones.

Profiling relied on immunoSEQ multiplex PCR, and the TCRdb table lists in-frame clones only, not all of them. The sample consists of under 25,000 clones, about three quarters of them appearing once. Concerning this clone: Its target is unknown.

V and J are TRBV19 and TRBJ1-6; 7 nucleotides agree with TRBD1. This receptor was identified in a human donor in good health. The source material was CD4+ T cells from PBMCs, cultured in vitro. For the CDR3, the DNA is TGTGCCAGTAGTATTTACGGGACAGCTAACATCGCTTATAATTCACCCCTCCACTTT. This codes for CASSIYGTANIAYNSPLHF.